These 23 T cell receptor beta chains were sequenced from one sample in a study of identical twins. TCRdb used MiXCR to reprocess the 5' RACE reads, holding one entry per CDR3 protein. In the table there are 700,000 or so distinct CDR3 sequences, 8.5% to 9% of which are singletons. The data were also submitted as part of a second study, on yellow fever vaccine responses in identical twins.

Sequenced material: PBMCs. These receptors were collected from a woman younger than 35 in good health.

Only a few counts were recorded for this clonotype. The chain is built from TRBV10-3 and TRBJ2-3, with 7 bases aligning to TRBD1. Germline CDR1 and CDR2: ENHRY and SYGVKD. J lost 1 base, V lost 4 bases, and 5 bases had no gene match. CDR3 length: 15 amino acids. The CDR3 region is CAISVGGAGTDTQYF. CDR3 DNA: TGTGCCATCAGTGTAGGGGGCGCCGGCACAGATACGCAGTATTTT.

This clonotype was counted ten times or more. This chain uses TRBV12-3 or TRBV12-4 with TRBJ2-1; D could derive from TRBD1 or TRBD2 (5 bases each). The CDR3 has 15 amino acids. The V end was cut by 6 bases, the J end by 2 bases, with 14 bases between. The CDR3 coding sequence is TGTGCCAGCAGCGCCCCAGGGAGACCCTACAATGAGCAGTTCTTC. It translates to CASSAPGRPYNEQFF.

The chain joins TRBV6-1 to TRBJ1-2; D possibly corresponds to TRBD1 (5 bases). The germline V gene has CDR1 MNHNS and CDR2 SASEGT. This CDR3 has 14 residues. Trimming removed 6 bases at V and 0 bases at J, with 11 bases between. Here the CDR3 reads CASRRGNANYGYTF. The DNA of the CDR3 is TGTGCCAGCAGGAGGGGTAACGCTAACTATGGCTACACCTTC.

The V call is TRBV6-2 or TRBV6-3, the J call TRBJ2-5; perhaps TRBD1 as D (6 bases). The germline CDR1 and CDR2 sequences are MNHEY and SVGEGT. V dropped 7 bases and J dropped 5 bases, with 20 bases sitting between them. CDR3 length: 15 amino acids. CDR3 nucleotides: TGTGCCAGCACCGTTTCACAGGGTAGTTTTGAGACCCAGTACTTC. Amino acids: CASTVSQGSFETQYF.

This clonotype showed up many times. The chain couples TRBV10-3 to TRBJ2-5; no clear D. Between the trimmed V and J ends, which lost 8 bases and 7 bases, there was a span of 20 bases. CDR3 length: 14 amino acids. Germline loops: CDR1 ENHRY, CDR2 SYGVKD. The CDR3 reads CAISQRKLDGTQYF. The CDR3 DNA sequence: TGTGCCATCTCACAACGAAAGCTAGACGGGACCCAGTACTTC.

The chain combines TRBV20-1 with TRBJ2-7, with a tentative D call TRBD1 (6 bases). Germline-derived CDR1 and CDR2 are DFQATT and SNEGSKA (reference sequence). Trimming stripped 0 bases from V and 1 base from J, with 13 bases between. This CDR3 is 15 amino acids long. The DNA of the CDR3 is TGCAGTGCTAGAGACCCACGGACAGCTTCCTACGAGCAGTACTTC. This gives the protein CSARDPRTASYEQYF.

The chain is built from TRBV12-3 or TRBV12-4 and TRBJ1-6; D ambiguous. Trimming removed 4 bases at V and 14 bases at J, with 12 bases between. CDR3 size: 12 residues. The CDR3: CASSSSLWALHF. For the CDR3, the DNA is TGTGCCAGCAGTTCTTCCTTATGGGCCCTCCACTTT.

This clonotype occurred a few times. This rearrangement joins TRBV20-1 to TRBJ1-2; D is perhaps TRBD1 (5 bases). V lost 3 bases and J lost 4, with 12 bases in between. Germline V lookup: CDR1 DFQATT, CDR2 SNEGSKA (reference sequence). The CDR3 extends over 13 amino acids. The CDR3 nucleotides are TGCAGTGCTAGGAGGGACGGAAGCTATGGCTACACCTTC. As protein: CSARRDGSYGYTF.

This clonotype was counted many times. J is TRBJ2-5 and V is TRBV6-1, with 7 bases identical to TRBD1. The CDR3 loop spans 17 amino acids. The trim removed 6 bases at V and 4 bases at J, leaving 17 bases unmatched. Germline CDR1 reads MNHNS; CDR2 reads SASEGT. The CDR3 is CASSDTLLQGIRETQYF. The DNA of the CDR3 is TGTGCCAGCAGCGACACCCTCTTACAGGGGATTAGAGAGACCCAGTACTTC.

This clonotype was seen many times. This rearrangement joins TRBV20-1 to TRBJ1-1; no clear D gene. Germline lookup yields CDR1 DFQATT and CDR2 SNEGSKA (reference sequence). V shed 0 bases and J shed 0 bases, with 11 bases lying between them. The CDR3 runs 15 residues. CDR3 in DNA: TGCAGTGCTAGAGATCACAGCACCCTGAACACTGAAGCTTTCTTT. Translated, it gives CSARDHSTLNTEAFF.

This clonotype appeared many times. The genes are TRBV5-1 and TRBJ2-3; the D is unclear. The CDR3 is 14 residues long. The germline CDR1 and CDR2 sequences are SGHRS and YFSETQ. V gave up 0 bases and J gave up 5 bases, with 10 bases separating them. The CDR3 sequence is CASSLASPLDTQYF. For the CDR3, the DNA is TGCGCCAGCAGCTTGGCCTCTCCTTTAGATACGCAGTATTTT.

This clonotype occurred a few times. The rearrangement joins TRBV5-1 to TRBJ2-2; D not resolved. The V end was cut by 4 bases, the J end by 0 bases, with 16 bases between. The CDR3 is made up of 17 amino acids. Germline CDR1 reads SGHRS; CDR2 reads YFSETQ. This chain's CDR3 is CASSLESPTSNTGELFF. DNA of the CDR3: TGCGCCAGCAGCCTGGAGAGCCCCACCTCGAACACCGGGGAGCTGTTTTTT.

V usage is TRBV20-1 and J usage is TRBJ2-2, with TRBD2 matching over 10 bases. Per germline, CDR1 DFQATT and CDR2 SNEGSKA (reference sequence). This CDR3 has 15 amino acids. The V and J ends lost 6 bases and 5 bases, in that order; junction bases with no gene match: 9. The CDR3 sequence: CSAHPAGGYTGELFF. In DNA form, the CDR3 reads TGCAGTGCCCACCCAGCGGGGGGGTATACCGGGGAGCTGTTTTTT.

There are a few counts of this clonotype. The gene calls are TRBV4-2 and TRBJ2-5, with D maybe TRBD2 (6 bases). The germline V gene encodes CDR1 LGHNA and CDR2 YNFKEQ. The germline V and J ends were trimmed by 0 bases and 2 bases, with 13 bases remaining between them. The CDR3 contains 16 residues. CDR3 residues: CASSQDLLAQQETQYF. The CDR3 nucleotides are TGTGCCAGCAGCCAAGATCTCCTAGCGCAGCAAGAGACCCAGTACTTC.

The chain combines TRBV12-3 or TRBV12-4 with TRBJ2-7; 7 nucleotides match TRBD1. V lost 4 bases, J lost 4 bases, and 19 bases stayed unmatched. The length of the CDR3 is 18 residues. CDR3 protein: CASSSTLGRGYTGYEQYF. CDR3 in DNA: TGTGCCAGCAGTTCTACCTTGGGCAGGGGGTATACAGGTTACGAGCAGTACTTC.

The chain is built from TRBV24-1 and TRBJ2-1, with TRBD2 matching over 14 bases. The V segment lost 4 bases and the J segment 3 bases; nucleotides outside the gene matches: 4. Germline V gene data show CDR1 as KGHDR and CDR2 as SFDVKD. The length of the CDR3 is 17 residues. The CDR3 reads CATSDLGLAGDYNEQFF. The CDR3 DNA is TGTGCCACCAGTGACCTGGGACTAGCGGGGGACTACAATGAGCAGTTCTTC.

CDR3 loop: CASRRNRGLTDTQYF. The CDR3 bases are TGTGCCAGCAGACGGAACAGGGGCCTCACAGATACGCAGTATTTT. The chain employs TRBV7-8 and TRBJ2-3; 7 bases are shared with TRBD1. Germline V gives CDR1 SGHVS, CDR2 FQNEAQ. The trim removed 6 bases at V and 2 bases at J, leaving 8 bases unmatched. CDR3 length: 15 amino acids. The full variable domain, in which reference TRBV7-8 and TRBJ2-3 provide the parts outside the CDR3, is GAGVSQSPRYKVAKRGQDVALRCDPISGHVSLFWYQQALGQGPEFLTYFQNEAQLDKSGLPSDRFFAERPEGSVSTLKIQRTQQEDSAVYLCASRRNRGLTDTQYFGPGTRLTVL.

The CDR3 sequence is CASSHARSSYNEQFF. The CDR3 DNA sequence: TGCGCCAGCAGCCATGCCAGGAGCTCCTACAATGAGCAGTTCTTC. This chain connects TRBV4-3 to TRBJ2-1; D is ambiguous. This CDR3 region has 15 residues. In germline, CDR1 is LGHNA, CDR2 YSLEER. Trimming shortened V by 3 bases and J by 0 bases, and 9 bases separated the two germline ends.

This clonotype was recorded at least ten times. The chain uses TRBV10-3 and TRBJ2-7; 9 nucleotides agree with TRBD1. CDR1 ENHRY and CDR2 SYGVKD come from the germline V gene. The CDR3 totals 13 residues. With 6 bases clipped from V and 6 bases from J, the junction kept 6 bases outside the gene matches. CDR3 in DNA: TGTGCCATCAGGGAGGGACAGGGTAGCGAGCAGTACTTC. It is translated as CAIREGQGSEQYF.

This clonotype has ten or more counts. The chain carries TRBV5-6 and TRBJ1-5; weak D call: TRBD1 (6 bases). In germline, CDR1 is SGHDT, CDR2 YYEEEE. V lost 3 bases, J lost 6 bases, and 10 bases lay in between. This CDR3 has 13 amino acids. The CDR3 DNA sequence: TGTGCCAGCAGCTACAGGGCTGGTCAGCCCCAGCATTTT. This encodes CASSYRAGQPQHF.

Concerning this clonotype: One base away lies a much larger clone, so this may be a sequencing read error. V and J are TRBV6-5 and TRBJ2-6; D gene uncertain. Germline lookup yields CDR1 MNHEY and CDR2 SVGAGI. This CDR3 comprises 13 residues. CDR3 sequence: CASRYRGANVLTF. The CDR3 nucleotides are TGTGCCAGCCGTTATCGTGGGGCCAACGTCCTGACTTTC.

The gene calls are TRBV30 and TRBJ2-3; 9 bases fit TRBD2. The CDR3 extends over 16 amino acids. The J segment lost 3 bases and the V segment lost 4 bases, leaving 11 bases of the junction unmatched. Germline V gives CDR1 GTSNPN, CDR2 SVGIG (reference sequence). CDR3 loop: CAWNLFAGGLTDTQYF. CDR3 sequence (DNA): TGTGCCTGGAACCTCTTTGCGGGGGGGCTGACAGATACGCAGTATTTT.

Only a few counts were recorded for this clonotype. The chain links TRBV19 to TRBJ1-4, with TRBD1 matching over 7 bases. The CDR3 length is 14 residues. CDR1 and CDR2 from the germline V gene are LNHDA and SQIVND (reference sequence). The V and J ends lost 6 bases and 4 bases, in that order; junction bases with no gene match: 5. The CDR3 loop reads CASSHRGFNEKLFF. CDR3 coding DNA: TGTGCCAGTAGCCACAGGGGCTTTAATGAAAAACTGTTTTTT.